The rows below give T cell receptor beta chains drawn from one sample of a study of cytomegalovirus exposure and HLA in healthy donors. TCRdb keeps only in-frame clones here, not all; method: immunoSEQ multiplex PCR. The data show roughly 220,000 clones, around nine tenths seen once. The material sequenced was PBMCs. The receptor set was obtained from a woman aged 18-35 years in good health and CMV-seronegative. Both conserved end residues are part of each CDR3. A D gene is named only where the DNA matches it firmly. Some rows mark clone size as missing; the rest say once, few, many or name a class of expanded clone.

-	TRBV21-1	-	TRBJ1-2	TGTGCCAGCACATGGACAGGGACGGATGGCTACACCTTC	CASTWTGTDGYTF
TRBD2	TRBV6-4	-	TRBJ2-5	TGTGCCAGCAGTGTTCGAGCGGGAGGGGAAGAGACCCAGTACTTC	CASSVRAGGEETQYF
TRBD1	TRBV6-6	-	TRBJ1-2	TGTGCCAGCAGCTTCGACAGGGGGGTTAACTATGGCTACACCTTC	CASSFDRGVNYGYTF
-	TRBV27	once	TRBJ1-5	TGTGCCAGCAGCCCTGACGCCGAGGCGAGGATCAATCAGCCCCAGCATTTT	CASSPDAEARINQPQHF
TRBD1	TRBV19	-	TRBJ1-4	TGTGCCAGTAGTGTCCGACAGGGGAGTAATGAAAAACTGTTTTTT	CASSVRQGSNEKLFF
-	TRBV9	-	TRBJ1-2	TGTGCCAGCAGCGTAGCCGCTTCAGACTATGGCTACACCTTC	CASSVAASDYGYTF
-	TRBV12-5	once	TRBJ2-1	TGTGCTAGTGGTCGAGATTGGTTCGGGCAGTTCTTC	CASGRDWFGQFF
TRBD2	TRBV7-3	-	TRBJ2-1	TGTGCCAGCAGCTCAAGGACTAGCGGGAATGAGCAGTTCTTC	CASSSRTSGNEQFF
-	TRBV30	-	TRBJ1-4	TGTGCCTGGAGTGTAAACAGGGCGGGTGAAAAACTGTTTTTT	CAWSVNRAGEKLFF
TRBD2	TRBV9	-	TRBJ2-1	TGTGCCAGCAGCGTAGGAGCGGGAGCGGGTGAGCAGTTCTTC	CASSVGAGAGEQFF
-	TRBV11-3	-	TRBJ2-7	TGTGCCAGCAGCTTAGAACGGGGTGGTGGGGACTACGAGCAGTACTTC	CASSLERGGGDYEQYF
-	TRBV6-5	-	TRBJ1-3	TGTGCCAGCAATTCAAGACTGTACTCTGGAAACACCATATATTTT	CASNSRLYSGNTIYF
-	TRBV5-1	-	TRBJ1-1	TGCGCCAGCAGCTTGGCCGGGTTGGGGGGTAACACTGAAGCTTTCTTT	CASSLAGLGGNTEAFF
TRBD1	TRBV28	once	TRBJ1-5	TGTGCCAGCAGTTTGGGACAGGGGTTCTTAAATCAGCCCCAGCATTTT	CASSLGQGFLNQPQHF